Reported below is one T cell receptor beta chain. The table came from immunoSEQ multiplex PCR; TCRdb's copy has only in-frame clones and leaves some out. The table lists hundreds of thousands of clones, about 86% of them singletons. The sample belongs to a study of blood T cell repertoires in COVID-19. The germline V and J ends were trimmed by 6 bases and 2 bases, with 11 bases remaining between them. This CDR3 is 14 amino acids long. Germline V gene lookup returns CDR1 SNHLY and CDR2 FYNNEI. This rearrangement joins TRBV2 to TRBJ1-3; D is perhaps TRBD1 (5 bases). The specimen sequenced was PBMCs or T cells enriched from blood (not recorded which). This receptor was taken from a woman aged 35 to 49 with acute COVID-19. Here the CDR3 reads CASRYRGTGNTIYF. CDR3 coding DNA: TGTGCCAGCAGGTATCGGGGGACTGGAAACACCATATATTTT. Full variable domain (rest looked up from reference TRBV2 and TRBJ1-3): EPEVTQTPSHQVTQMGQEVILRCVPISNHLYFYWYRQILGQKVEFLVSFYNNEISEKSEIFDDQFSVERPDGSNFTLKIRSTKLEDSAMYFCASRYRGTGNTIYFGEGSWLTVV.